This section outlines one TCR beta chain sequence together with its context. Germline-derived CDR1 and CDR2 are LGHDT and YNNKEL (reference sequence). V was cut by 3 bases and J by 3 bases, with 11 bases left in between. CDR3 length: 14 residues. After extraction with the RNeasy kit, roughly 0.45 to 1 ug of the RNA was reverse transcribed using random hexamers. TCRdb itself ran the immunoSEQ multiplex PCR reads through MiXCR, one entry per CDR3 protein. The sample holds 100,000 to 150,000 distinct CDR3 sequences, 65% to 90% seen once. The sequenced target, TCR beta, came from blood CD8+ and CD4+ T cells. This specimen belongs to a study of CD8 T cells in Susac syndrome.

Sequencing used CD8+ T cells from PBMCs. V gene TRBV3-1 combines with J gene TRBJ1-2; tentative D call: TRBD1 (5 bases). The receptor's source is a human donor with multiple sclerosis. CDR3 amino acids: CASSQSGGYYGYTF. As DNA, the CDR3 is TGTGCCAGCAGCCAGTCTGGGGGGTACTATGGCTACACCTTC.